A single T cell receptor beta chain is shown here with its context. This sample stems from a study of T-cell reconstitution after alpha-beta-depleted transplantation in children. It was with unique molecular identifiers that the TCRbeta library was prepared. TCRdb recomputed calls from the PCR reads with MiXCR, one row per CDR3 protein. The table includes some 530,000 distinct CDR3 sequences, roughly an eighth detected once. V gave up 1 base and J gave up 4 bases, with 10 bases separating them. CDR3 length: 15 amino acids. CDR1 SGHTA and CDR2 FQGNSA come from the germline V gene. This receptor was identified in a human donor who donated a stem cell graft to a child with combined immunodeficiency. The starting material was PBMCs from the stem cell graft donor, obtained from the stem cell graft. The V and J genes are TRBV7-2 and TRBJ2-2; D not certain. CDR3 sequence: CASSLVYVGTGELFF. The CDR3 bases are TGTGCCAGCAGCTTAGTATACGTGGGCACCGGGGAGCTGTTTTTT.